Listed here is a single TCR beta chain. This specimen comes from a study of blood T cell repertoires in COVID-19. Assay used: immunoSEQ multiplex PCR; TCRdb lists only in-frame clones, some missing. Of 250,000 to 350,000 clones listed, around nine tenths are singletons. Germline V gives CDR1 LGHNT, CDR2 FRNRAP. Trimming removed 1 base from V and 4 bases from J, with 7 bases in between. The CDR3 runs to 14 residues. V usage is TRBV12-5 and J usage is TRBJ2-2; perhaps TRBD1 as D (6 bases). The TCR originated in a man aged 25-45 years with acute or convalescent COVID-19. The sequenced sample consisted of peripheral blood. The CDR3 is CASGLAQGTGELFF. The CDR3 DNA is TGTGCTAGTGGTTTGGCACAGGGCACCGGGGAGCTGTTTTTT.